Each of the 29 T cell receptor beta chains below was sequenced from the same sample in a study of blood T cells in healthy people across ages (dated by TCRdb to between 2015 and 2017). Library prep was done by 5' RACE. Sequencing took place on an Illumina HiSeq 2500. A second PCR of roughly 7 to 11 cycles was performed with a sample-barcoded 5' primer and a J-beta primer mix. TCRdb reprocessed the public reads (quality trimming at Q25 with fastp, clone calling with MiXCR) and kept in-frame beta chains. Entries that share a CDR3 protein sequence are merged under the most common genes and DNA. This sample lists roughly 560,000 distinct CDR3 sequences; approximately 25% were detected once. Just under 9% of the sample rests with the top ten. These data were also reused for a study on T cells of mothers and their children.

The sequencing sample was made of blood. These receptors were collected from a boy aged 5 to 17 in good health.

V gene TRBV19 combines with J gene TRBJ2-2; weak D call: TRBD1 (5 bases). Germline-derived CDR1 and CDR2 are LNHDA and SQIVND (reference sequence). There are 13 residues in the CDR3. V lost 5 bases and J lost 5, with 9 bases in between. CDR3 sequence (DNA): TGTGCCAGTAGTGGGGCCCGGACCGGGGAGCTGTTTTTT. It translates to CASSGARTGELFF.

This clonotype was picked up a small number of times. This chain joins TRBV24-1 and TRBJ2-7, with a weak D call TRBD1 (5 bases). Trimming removed 5 bases at V and 0 bases at J, with 40 bases between. From germline, CDR1 is KGHDR and CDR2 SFDVKD. This CDR3 region has 24 residues. The CDR3 reads CATSVPTTTPGSETIEDNSYEQYF. The CDR3 bases are TGTGCCACCAGTGTCCCAACAACGACGCCAGGGTCAGAAACAATTGAGGACAACTCCTACGAGCAGTACTTC.

Concerning this clonotype: The conserved phenylalanine or tryptophan normally closing the CDR3 is absent here, so this likely arose from a read error. This chain joins TRBV15 and TRBJ1-2; D gene uncertain. This CDR3 has 13 amino acids. Germline V gene data show CDR1 as LNHNV and CDR2 as YYDKDF (reference sequence). Trimming pared 4 bases from V and 5 bases from J, leaving 11 bases between. CDR3 sequence reads: CATSMNRPYGYTS. Here the CDR3 DNA reads TGTGCCACCAGCATGAACAGACCTTATGGCTACACCTCC.

The chain links TRBV2 to TRBJ1-4; D is ambiguous. V was pared by 6 bases and J by 4 bases, with 9 bases between. CDR1 and CDR2 from the germline V gene are SNHLY and FYNNEI. This CDR3 comprises 13 residues. In nucleotides, the CDR3 is TGTGCCAGCAGGGGGTTCAATAATGAAAAACTGTTTTTT. Translation gives CASRGFNNEKLFF.

This clonotype was observed a handful of times. This chain links TRBV4-3 with TRBJ2-7; 10 positions match TRBD2. Germline CDR1 and CDR2: LGHNA and YSLEER. CDR3 length equals 17 residues. V gave up 0 bases and J gave up 2 bases; unmatched junction bases: 7. In DNA, the CDR3 is TGCGCCAGCAGCCAAGATCGTAGAGGACTAGCGGCCTACGAGCAGTACTTC. Translated: CASSQDRRGLAAYEQYF.

In its sample, this clonotype was seen a few times. The genes are TRBV27 and TRBJ2-7; D may be TRBD2 (7 bases). The CDR3 spans 16 residues. The germline gives CDR1 MNHEY, CDR2 SMNVEV (reference sequence). Trimming removed 8 bases at V and 3 bases at J, with 23 bases between. The DNA of the CDR3 is TGTGCCAGCGTTTATCGGGGGGCTTTATTGTACTACGAGCAGTACTTC. It yields the protein CASVYRGALLYYEQYF.

The chain recombines TRBV4-2 with TRBJ2-1, with D unresolved. Germline V gene data show CDR1 as LGHNA and CDR2 as YNFKEQ. The CDR3 loop spans 16 amino acids. The V end lost 0 bases, the J end lost 3 bases, and 12 bases lay between the germline ends. This CDR3 is CASSQDLSQIYNEQFF. Here the CDR3 DNA reads TGTGCCAGCAGCCAAGATCTATCACAAATCTACAATGAGCAGTTCTTC.

V and J are TRBV20-1 and TRBJ2-7; perhaps TRBD2 as D (6 bases). The germline V gene has CDR1 DFQATT and CDR2 SNEGSKA (reference sequence). The CDR3 is 15 amino acids. V was clipped by 2 bases and J by 1 base, with 15 bases between them. The CDR3 DNA sequence: TGCAGTGCTAGAATGGCGGGGACCCCATCCTACGAGCAGTACTTC. This encodes CSARMAGTPSYEQYF.

CDR3 coding DNA: TGTGCCAGCAGCTTACTAGCGGGAGCCAAAAACATTCAGTACTTC. It encodes CASSLLAGAKNIQYF. The chain has TRBV7-9 and TRBJ2-4; 8 bases are a match to TRBD2. The CDR3 has 15 residues. After removal of 2 bases from V and 0 bases from J, the junction contained 0 bases not matched to a gene. Germline loops: CDR1 SEHNR, CDR2 FQNEAQ (reference sequence).

This chain uses TRBV7-9 with TRBJ1-6; D remains ambiguous. V lost 5 bases to trimming and J lost 15 bases, with 14 bases between them. Per the germline V gene, CDR1 is SEHNR and CDR2 is FQNEAQ (reference sequence). This CDR3 has 12 amino acids. CDR3 protein: CASSPGSGVLHF. The CDR3 region has the DNA TGTGCCAGCAGCCCCGGAAGTGGGGTCCTCCACTTT.

The chain carries TRBV9 and TRBJ2-5; possible D gene TRBD2, 5 bases. CDR1 and CDR2 from the germline V gene are SGDLS and YYNGEE. V lost 0 bases and J lost 0, with 9 bases in between. The CDR3 totals 15 residues. The CDR3 sequence: CASSVVGGHQETQYF. The DNA for the CDR3 is TGTGCCAGCAGCGTAGTAGGCGGGCACCAAGAGACCCAGTACTTC.

There are a few counts of this clonotype. The chain is built from TRBV7-2 and TRBJ1-6, with a weak D call TRBD1 (5 bases). In germline, CDR1 is SGHTA, CDR2 FQGNSA. Trimming stripped 5 bases from V and 1 base from J, with 18 bases between. The CDR3 is made up of 18 amino acids. The chain's CDR3 is CASSPVGGLRSYNSPLHF. The CDR3 DNA follows: TGTGCCAGCAGCCCAGTCGGGGGATTGAGGTCCTATAATTCACCCCTCCACTTT. Supplemented by reference TRBV7-2 and TRBJ1-6, the full variable domain reads GAGVSQSPSNKVTEKGKDVELRCDPISGHTALYWYRQSLGQGLEFLIYFQGNSAPDKSGLPSDRFSAERTGGSVSTLTIQRTQQEDSAVYLCASSPVGGLRSYNSPLHFGNGTRLTVT.

The sample holds many counts of this clonotype. The chain employs TRBV6-2 or TRBV6-3 and TRBJ2-4, with D perhaps matching TRBD1 (5 bases). The CDR3 covers 15 residues. CDR1 and CDR2 from the germline V gene are MNHEY and SVGEGT. The germline V and J ends were trimmed by 0 bases and 8 bases, with 14 bases remaining between them. CDR3 nucleotides: TGTGCCAGCAGTTACTCGAGCCAGGGTTCAGACATTCAGTACTTC. This translates into CASSYSSQGSDIQYF.

The chain combines TRBV3-1 with TRBJ2-5, with 8 bases matching TRBD1. The CDR3 is 17 residues long. V was pared by 0 bases and J by 4 bases, with 10 bases of the junction left unmatched. The germline V gene has CDR1 LGHDT and CDR2 YNNKEL (reference sequence). The CDR3 DNA follows: TGTGCCAGCAGCCAAGATCGGCAGGGGGCGGCTCGAGAGACCCAGTACTTC. It codes for CASSQDRQGAARETQYF.

This clonotype occurred a few times. DNA of the CDR3: TGTGCCAGCAGTCCCAGGGAGTCCCCAGATACGCAGTATTTT. This encodes CASSPRESPDTQYF. This chain connects TRBV28 to TRBJ2-3; the D call may be TRBD1 or TRBD2 (5 bases each). Trimming stripped 5 bases from V and 4 bases from J, with 13 bases between. This CDR3 is 14 amino acids long. The germline V gene has CDR1 MDHEN and CDR2 SYDVKM. Full variable domain (missing parts from reference TRBV28 and TRBJ2-3): DVKVTQSSRYLVKRTGEKVFLECVQDMDHENMFWYRQDPGLGLRLIYFSYDVKMKEKGDIPEGYSVSREKKERFSLILESASTNQTSMYLCASSPRESPDTQYFGPGTRLTVL.

This clonotype was observed a few times. This chain uses TRBV5-1 with TRBJ1-2; D unclear. V was shortened by 4 bases and J by 8 bases, with 15 bases between the two germline ends. The CDR3 is 13 residues long. CDR1 is SGHRS, CDR2 YFSETQ, per germline. For the CDR3, the DNA is TGCGCCAGCAGCAAGACGGAGTATGCGGGCTACACCTTC. It is translated as CASSKTEYAGYTF.

Comments on this clonotype: A junction boundary mismatches the germline segment, possibly from a read error. V and J are TRBV28 and TRBJ2-5; D may correspond to TRBD1 or TRBD2 (5 bases each). The length of the CDR3 is 13 residues. CDR1 is MDHEN and CDR2 is SYDVKM in the germline V gene. The CDR3 DNA follows: TGTGCCAGCAGGGGGGTGGACCAAGAGGCCCAGTACTTC. Its protein product is CASRGVDQEAQYF. Together with reference TRBV28 and TRBJ2-5, the CDR3 gives the full variable domain: DVKVTQSSRYLVKRTGEKVFLECVQDMDHENMFWYRQDPGLGLRLIYFSYDVKMKEKGDIPEGYSVSREKKERFSLILESASTNQTSMYLCASRGVDQEAQYFGPGTRLLVL.

In its sample, this clonotype was seen a few times. The V call is TRBV28, the J call TRBJ1-4; D is unresolved. The CDR3 extends over 17 amino acids. CDR1 and CDR2 from the germline V gene are MDHEN and SYDVKM. Trimming took off 6 bases at V and 10 bases at J, with 27 bases between the two ends. CDR3 nucleotides: TGTGCCAGCAGCCTAATCCGGAGGGCCCTCTTACTTGGAAAACTGTTTTTT. The encoded protein is CASSLIRRALLLGKLFF.

The CDR3 DNA sequence: TGTGCCAGCAGTTACTCTAGACAGTACGAGCAGTACTTC. Translating gives CASSYSRQYEQYF. The chain combines TRBV6-2 or TRBV6-3 with TRBJ2-1; D possibly corresponds to TRBD1 (5 bases). The assigned J gene may be wrong: the sequence end matches TRBJ2-7 better. Germline CDR1 and CDR2: MNHEY and SVGEGT. CDR3 length: 13 amino acids.

This clonotype has only a few counts. The chain links TRBV29-1 to TRBJ2-2, with TRBD1 matching over 12 bases. Germline CDR1 is SQVTM and CDR2 is ANQGSEA. This CDR3 spans 15 amino acids. Trimming at V came to 4 bases and at J to 5 bases, leaving 5 bases not matched to a gene. The CDR3 loop is CSVGGTGGGTGELFF. The CDR3 bases are TGCAGCGTTGGAGGGACAGGGGGCGGTACCGGGGAGCTGTTTTTT.

This CDR3 reads CASQNRETQYF. CDR3 in DNA: TGCGCCAGCCAAAATAGGGAGACCCAGTACTTC. V gene TRBV5-1 combines with J gene TRBJ2-5, with D unclear. This CDR3 comprises 11 residues. The V end lost 7 bases, the J end lost 5 bases, and 9 bases lay between the germline ends. Germline CDR1 and CDR2: SGHRS and YFSETQ.

The J gene is TRBJ2-5, the V gene TRBV14; 11 nucleotides agree with TRBD2. The CDR3 length is 19 residues. The germline CDR1 and CDR2 sequences are SGHDN and FVKESK. V dropped 1 base and J dropped 1; count of bases not matched to a gene: 11. CDR3 residues: CASSQVVELAGEPQETQYF. DNA for the CDR3: TGTGCCAGCAGCCAAGTTGTCGAACTAGCGGGGGAACCCCAAGAGACCCAGTACTTC. The variable domain in full, completed from reference TRBV14 and TRBJ2-5, reads EAGVTQFPSHSVIEKGQTVTLRCDPISGHDNLYWYRRVMGKEIKFLLHFVKESKQDESGMPNNRFLAERTGGTYSTLKVQPAELEDSGVYFCASSQVVELAGEPQETQYFGPGTRLLVL.

The chain employs TRBV7-9 and TRBJ2-1; TRBD2 agrees at 8 bases. The CDR3 sequence is 19 residues long. V shed 3 bases, J shed 2 bases, and the junction held 15 bases outside the gene matches. Germline V CDR1 and CDR2: SEHNR, FQNEAQ (reference sequence). This CDR3 is CASSFFLGRAGDTYNEQFF. CDR3 sequence (DNA): TGTGCCAGCAGCTTTTTTCTGGGACGAGCGGGAGACACCTACAATGAGCAGTTCTTC.

V usage is TRBV10-3 and J usage is TRBJ2-7; TRBD1 matches 8 bases. The J segment lost 3 bases and the V segment lost 8 bases, leaving 3 bases of the junction unmatched. Germline CDR1 ENHRY, CDR2 SYGVKD. This CDR3 has 12 amino acids. The CDR3 coding sequence is TGTGCCATCGGGACAGGACGCTACGAGCAGTACTTC. Its translation is CAIGTGRYEQYF.

This clonotype was counted only a few times. This sequence joins TRBV4-3 and TRBJ1-4, with a possible D match to TRBD1 (6 bases). V was trimmed by 2 bases and J by 7 bases, leaving 20 bases between them. The CDR3 consists of 17 residues. Germline CDR1 reads LGHNA; CDR2 reads YSLEER. The CDR3 region has the DNA TGCGCCAGCAGCCAACATAGGACCCAGGGAGGGGGTGAAAAACTGTTTTTT. Amino acids: CASSQHRTQGGGEKLFF.

The J gene is TRBJ2-5, the V gene TRBV15; 10 positions match TRBD2. V shed 0 bases, J shed 4 bases, and the junction held 5 bases outside the gene matches. CDR3 length: 16 amino acids. Germline CDR1 is LNHNV and CDR2 is YYDKDF (reference sequence). CDR3 amino acids: CATSRDGASGRETQYF. CDR3 DNA sequence: TGTGCCACCAGCAGAGATGGGGCTAGCGGGAGAGAGACCCAGTACTTC.

This clonotype was counted between two and nine times. The chain is built from TRBV7-2 and TRBJ2-5; D is perhaps TRBD1 or TRBD2 (5 bases each). Near its end, the DNA agrees better with TRBJ2-1, so the J call may be wrong. This CDR3 is built from 15 residues. Germline V gene sequence: CDR1 SGHTA, CDR2 FQGNSA. The DNA for the CDR3 is TGTGCCAGCCTGCCGGACGAGGGGTTATACAATGAGCAGTTCTTC. This codes for CASLPDEGLYNEQFF.

This clonotype was observed many times. The rearrangement joins TRBV2 to TRBJ2-2; TRBD1 aligns across 8 bases. Trimming took 7 bases from V and 4 from J; bases not matched to a gene: 5. The CDR3 runs 14 residues. The germline CDR1 and CDR2 sequences are SNHLY and FYNNEI. The CDR3 loop reads CASIVGQATGELFF. The CDR3 coding sequence is TGTGCCAGCATCGTGGGACAGGCCACCGGGGAGCTGTTTTTT. Complete variable domain (other parts from reference TRBV2 and TRBJ2-2): EPEVTQTPSHQVTQMGQEVILRCVPISNHLYFYWYRQILGQKVEFLVSFYNNEISEKSEIFDDQFSVERPDGSNFTLKIRSTKLEDSAMYFCASIVGQATGELFFGEGSRLTVL.

This CDR3 is CASMLGVADYEQYF. The CDR3 DNA sequence: TGTGCCAGCATGCTGGGGGTAGCGGACTACGAGCAGTACTTC. The chain is built from TRBV6-2 or TRBV6-3 and TRBJ2-7; D might be TRBD2 (6 bases). V gave up 7 bases and J gave up 3 bases, with 16 bases separating them. The V gene's germline CDR1 is MNHEY and CDR2 SVGEGT. CDR3 length: 14 residues.